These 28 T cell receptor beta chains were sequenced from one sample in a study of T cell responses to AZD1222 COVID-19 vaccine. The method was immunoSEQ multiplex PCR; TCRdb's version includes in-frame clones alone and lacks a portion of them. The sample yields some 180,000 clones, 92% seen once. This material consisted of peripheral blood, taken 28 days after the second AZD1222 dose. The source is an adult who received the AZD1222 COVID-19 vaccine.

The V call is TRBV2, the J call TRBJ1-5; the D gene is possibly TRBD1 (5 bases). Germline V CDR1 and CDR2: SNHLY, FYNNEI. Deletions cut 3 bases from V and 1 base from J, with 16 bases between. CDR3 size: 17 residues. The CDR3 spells CASSERVWGMSNQPQHF. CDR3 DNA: TGTGCCAGCAGTGAGCGGGTTTGGGGGATGAGCAATCAGCCCCAGCATTTT.

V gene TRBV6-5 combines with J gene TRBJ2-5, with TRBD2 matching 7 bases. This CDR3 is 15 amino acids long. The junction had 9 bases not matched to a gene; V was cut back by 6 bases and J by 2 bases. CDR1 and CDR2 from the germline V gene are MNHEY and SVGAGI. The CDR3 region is CASRSRGDWQETQYF. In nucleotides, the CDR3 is TGTGCCAGCAGGTCACGGGGGGATTGGCAAGAGACCCAGTACTTC.

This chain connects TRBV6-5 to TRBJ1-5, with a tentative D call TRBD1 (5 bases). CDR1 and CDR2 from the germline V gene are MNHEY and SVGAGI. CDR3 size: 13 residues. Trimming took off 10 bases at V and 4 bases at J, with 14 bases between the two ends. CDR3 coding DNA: TGTGCCACGGACGAGCGGGGGAATCAGCCCCAGCATTTT. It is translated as CATDERGNQPQHF.

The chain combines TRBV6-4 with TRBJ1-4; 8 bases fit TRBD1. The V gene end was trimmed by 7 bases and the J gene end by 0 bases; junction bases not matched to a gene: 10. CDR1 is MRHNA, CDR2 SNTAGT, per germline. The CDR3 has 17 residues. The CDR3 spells CASNARDRCPTNEKLFF. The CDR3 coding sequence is TGTGCCAGCAACGCCCGGGACAGGTGTCCAACTAATGAAAAACTGTTTTTT.

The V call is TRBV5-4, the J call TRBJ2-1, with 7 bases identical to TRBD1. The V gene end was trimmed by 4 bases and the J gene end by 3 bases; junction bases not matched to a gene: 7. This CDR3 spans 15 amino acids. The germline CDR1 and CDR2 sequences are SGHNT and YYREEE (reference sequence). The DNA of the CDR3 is TGTGCCAGCAGCCTAGAGACAGGGAACTACAATGAGCAGTTCTTC. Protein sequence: CASSLETGNYNEQFF.

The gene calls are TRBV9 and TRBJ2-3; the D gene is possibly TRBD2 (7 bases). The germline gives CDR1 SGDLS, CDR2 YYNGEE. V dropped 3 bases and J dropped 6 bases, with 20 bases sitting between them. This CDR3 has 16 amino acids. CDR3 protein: CASSATGGTRRDTQYF. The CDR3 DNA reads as TGTGCCAGCAGCGCCACGGGGGGCACTAGGAGGGATACGCAGTATTTT.

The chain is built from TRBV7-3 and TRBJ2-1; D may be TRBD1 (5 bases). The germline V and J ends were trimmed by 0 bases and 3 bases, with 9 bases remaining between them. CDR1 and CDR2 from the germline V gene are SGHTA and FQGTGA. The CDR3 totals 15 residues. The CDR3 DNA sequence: TGTGCCAGCAGCTTAACCGCTCAGGGCTACAATGAGCAGTTCTTC. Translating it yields CASSLTAQGYNEQFF.

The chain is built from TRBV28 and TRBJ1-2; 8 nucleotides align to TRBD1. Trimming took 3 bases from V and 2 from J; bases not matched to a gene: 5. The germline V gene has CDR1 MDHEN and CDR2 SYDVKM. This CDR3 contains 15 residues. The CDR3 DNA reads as TGTGCCAGCAGTTTCCCGACAGGGGTGAACTATGGCTACACCTTC. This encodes CASSFPTGVNYGYTF.

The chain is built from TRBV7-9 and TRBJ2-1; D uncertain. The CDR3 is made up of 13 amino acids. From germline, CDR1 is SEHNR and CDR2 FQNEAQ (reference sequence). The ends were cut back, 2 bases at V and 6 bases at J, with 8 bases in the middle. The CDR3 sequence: CASSLNGVNEQFF. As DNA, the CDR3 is TGTGCCAGCAGCTTAAATGGGGTCAATGAGCAGTTCTTC.

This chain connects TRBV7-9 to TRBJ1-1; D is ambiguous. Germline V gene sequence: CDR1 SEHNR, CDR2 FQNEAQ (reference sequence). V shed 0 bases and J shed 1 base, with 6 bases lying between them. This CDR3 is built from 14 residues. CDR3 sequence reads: CASSLALENTEAFF. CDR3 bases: TGTGCCAGCAGCTTAGCGCTAGAGAACACTGAAGCTTTCTTT.

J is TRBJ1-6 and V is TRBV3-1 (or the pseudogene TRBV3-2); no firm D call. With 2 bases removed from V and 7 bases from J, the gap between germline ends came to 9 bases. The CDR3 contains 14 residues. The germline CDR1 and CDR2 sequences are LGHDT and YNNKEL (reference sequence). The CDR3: CASSQRTQNSPLHF. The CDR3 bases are TGTGCCAGCAGCCAACGGACTCAAAATTCACCCCTCCACTTT.

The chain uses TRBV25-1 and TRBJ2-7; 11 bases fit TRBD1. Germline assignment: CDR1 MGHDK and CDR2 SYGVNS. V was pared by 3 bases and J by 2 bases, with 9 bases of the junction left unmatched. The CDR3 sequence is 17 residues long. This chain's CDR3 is CASSEDLPGQGAYEQYF. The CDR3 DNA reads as TGTGCCAGCAGTGAGGATTTACCGGGACAGGGGGCCTACGAGCAGTACTTC.

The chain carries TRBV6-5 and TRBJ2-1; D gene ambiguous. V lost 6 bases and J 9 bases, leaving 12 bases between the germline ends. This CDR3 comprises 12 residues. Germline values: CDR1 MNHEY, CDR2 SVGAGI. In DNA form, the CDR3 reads TGTGCCAGCAGAATCGGAGTAGGTGAGCAGTTCTTC. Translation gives CASRIGVGEQFF.

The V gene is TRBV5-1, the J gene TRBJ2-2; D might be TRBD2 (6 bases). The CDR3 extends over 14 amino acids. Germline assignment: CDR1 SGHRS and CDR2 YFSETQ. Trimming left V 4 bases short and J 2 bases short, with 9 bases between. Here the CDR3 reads CASSGGSNTGELFF. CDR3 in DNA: TGCGCCAGCAGCGGGGGGTCTAACACCGGGGAGCTGTTTTTT. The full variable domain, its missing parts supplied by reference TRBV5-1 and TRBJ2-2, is KAGVTQTPRYLIKTRGQQVTLSCSPISGHRSVSWYQQTPGQGLQFLFEYFSETQRNKGNFPGRFSGRQFSNSRSEMNVSTLELGDSALYLCASSGGSNTGELFFGEGSRLTVL.

CDR3 in DNA: TGTGCCAGCAGCTTGAGGACTAGCGGGAGAAAGGGGAAAGAGACCCAGTACTTC. Translating it yields CASSLRTSGRKGKETQYF. This sequence joins TRBV5-6 and TRBJ2-5; 13 bases are shared with TRBD2. Trimming removed 1 base from V and 3 bases from J; junction bases left unmatched: 9. CDR3 length: 18 amino acids. Germline V gene lookup returns CDR1 SGHDT and CDR2 YYEEEE.

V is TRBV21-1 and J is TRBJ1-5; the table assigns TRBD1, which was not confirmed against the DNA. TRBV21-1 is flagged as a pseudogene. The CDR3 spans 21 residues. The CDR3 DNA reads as TGTGCCAGCAGCAAAGGGATTGGATCCTTAGACAGGCCGCATAGCAATCAGCCCCAGCATTTT. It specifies CASSKGIGSLDRPHSNQPQHF.

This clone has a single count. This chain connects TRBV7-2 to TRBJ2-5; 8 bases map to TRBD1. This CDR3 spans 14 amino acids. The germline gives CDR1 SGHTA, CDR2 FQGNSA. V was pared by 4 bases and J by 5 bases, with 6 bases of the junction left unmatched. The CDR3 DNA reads TGTGCCAGCAGCTCCAGACAGGGGTCGGAGACCCAGTACTTC. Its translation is CASSSRQGSETQYF.

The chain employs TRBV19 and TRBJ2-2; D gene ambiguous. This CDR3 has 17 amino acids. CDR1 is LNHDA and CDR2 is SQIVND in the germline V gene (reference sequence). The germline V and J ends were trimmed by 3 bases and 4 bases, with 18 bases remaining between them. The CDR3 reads CASSILFRTSVTGELFF. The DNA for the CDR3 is TGTGCCAGTAGTATCCTCTTCCGGACCTCGGTCACCGGGGAGCTGTTTTTT.

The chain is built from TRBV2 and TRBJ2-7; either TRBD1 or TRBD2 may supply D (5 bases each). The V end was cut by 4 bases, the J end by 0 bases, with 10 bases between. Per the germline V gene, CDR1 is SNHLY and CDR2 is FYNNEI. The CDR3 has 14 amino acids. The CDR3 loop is CASSGPGSSYEQYF. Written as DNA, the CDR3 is TGTGCCAGCAGTGGCCCAGGGAGCTCCTACGAGCAGTACTTC. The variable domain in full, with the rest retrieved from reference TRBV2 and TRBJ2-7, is EPEVTQTPSHQVTQMGQEVILRCVPISNHLYFYWYRQILGQKVEFLVSFYNNEISEKSEIFDDQFSVERPDGSNFTLKIRSTKLEDSAMYFCASSGPGSSYEQYFGPGTRLTVT.

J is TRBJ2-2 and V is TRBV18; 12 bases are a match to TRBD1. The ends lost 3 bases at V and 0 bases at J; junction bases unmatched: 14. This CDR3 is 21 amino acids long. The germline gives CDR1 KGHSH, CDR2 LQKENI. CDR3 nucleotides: TGTGCCAGCTCACCGCAAATGACCGGGACAGGGGGCTTAGCGAACACCGGGGAGCTGTTTTTT. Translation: CASSPQMTGTGGLANTGELFF. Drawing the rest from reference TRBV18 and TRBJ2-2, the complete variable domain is NAGVMQNPRHLVRRRGQEARLRCSPMKGHSHVYWYRQLPEEGLKFMVYLQKENIIDESGMPKERFSAEFPKEGPSILRIQQVVRGDSAAYFCASSPQMTGTGGLANTGELFFGEGSRLTVL.

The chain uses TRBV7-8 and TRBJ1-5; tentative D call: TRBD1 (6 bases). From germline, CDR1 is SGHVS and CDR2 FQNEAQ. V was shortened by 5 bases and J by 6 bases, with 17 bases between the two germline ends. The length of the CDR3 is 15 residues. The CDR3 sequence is CASSVDTVGAQPQHF. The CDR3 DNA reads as TGTGCCAGCAGCGTTGACACCGTGGGGGCTCAGCCCCAGCATTTT.

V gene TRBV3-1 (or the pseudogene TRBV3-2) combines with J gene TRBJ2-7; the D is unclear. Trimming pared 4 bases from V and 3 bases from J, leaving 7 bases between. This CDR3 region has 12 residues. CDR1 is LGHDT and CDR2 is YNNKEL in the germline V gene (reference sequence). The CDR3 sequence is CASSRVYYEQYF. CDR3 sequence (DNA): TGTGCCAGCAGCCGGGTATACTACGAGCAGTACTTC.

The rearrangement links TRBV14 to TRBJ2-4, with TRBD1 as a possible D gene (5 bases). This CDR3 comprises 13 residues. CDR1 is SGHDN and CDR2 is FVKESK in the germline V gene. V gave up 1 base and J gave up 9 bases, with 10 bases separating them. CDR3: CASSQVQGVIQYF. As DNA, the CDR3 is TGTGCCAGCAGCCAAGTGCAGGGTGTCATTCAGTACTTC.

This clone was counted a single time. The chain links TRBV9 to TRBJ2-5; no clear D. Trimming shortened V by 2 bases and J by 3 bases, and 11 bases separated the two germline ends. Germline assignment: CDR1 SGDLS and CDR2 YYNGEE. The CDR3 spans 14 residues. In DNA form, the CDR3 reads TGTGCCAGCAGCGTCCGTGGGCTAGAAGAGACCCAGTACTTC. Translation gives CASSVRGLEETQYF.

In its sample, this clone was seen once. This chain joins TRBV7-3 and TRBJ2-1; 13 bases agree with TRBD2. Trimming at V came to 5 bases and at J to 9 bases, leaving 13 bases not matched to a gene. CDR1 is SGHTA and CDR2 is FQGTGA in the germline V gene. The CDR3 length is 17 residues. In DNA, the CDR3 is TGTGCCAGCAGCCGCGGACTAGCGGGAGAGTATGGGGGTGAGCAGTTCTTC. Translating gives CASSRGLAGEYGGEQFF.

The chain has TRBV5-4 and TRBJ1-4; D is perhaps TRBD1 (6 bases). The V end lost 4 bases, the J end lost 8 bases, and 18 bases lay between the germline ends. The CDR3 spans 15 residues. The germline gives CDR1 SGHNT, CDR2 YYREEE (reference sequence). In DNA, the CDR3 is TGTGCCAGCAGCGCTGTGGGGGCAGCCGAGGAAAAACTGTTTTTT. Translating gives CASSAVGAAEEKLFF.

The DNA of the CDR3 is TGTGCCAGCAGCGTAGGTGGGGGGGCCACAGATACGCAGTATTTT. Translation gives CASSVGGGATDTQYF. V gene TRBV9 combines with J gene TRBJ2-3, with a tentative D call TRBD2 (7 bases). The ends were cut back, 0 bases at V and 2 bases at J, with 10 bases in the middle. The germline V gene has CDR1 SGDLS and CDR2 YYNGEE. The length of the CDR3 is 15 residues.

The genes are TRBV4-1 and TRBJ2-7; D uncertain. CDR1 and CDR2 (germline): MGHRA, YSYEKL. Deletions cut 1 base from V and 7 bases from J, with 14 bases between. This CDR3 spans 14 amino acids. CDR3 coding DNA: TGCGCCAGCAGCCAAGTTCGTGACTCGTGGGAGCAGTACTTC. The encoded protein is CASSQVRDSWEQYF.